One sample yielded the 2 T cell receptor beta chains listed below, sequenced in a study of blood T cell repertoires in COVID-19. Method: immunoSEQ multiplex PCR; TCRdb's copy keeps in-frame clones and lacks some. The table records about 250,000 clones, 80% to 85% of them present only once. The sequenced sample consisted of peripheral blood. These receptors came from a man in his fifties or sixties with active or convalescent COVID-19.

This rearrangement joins TRBV28 to TRBJ1-6; 9 bases are a match to TRBD1. This CDR3 contains 14 residues. CDR1 and CDR2 (germline): MDHEN, SYDVKM. The V segment lost 9 bases and the J segment 6 bases; nucleotides outside the gene matches: 6. As DNA, the CDR3 is TGTGCCAGTATGTACAGGGGGCGTAATTCACCCCTCCACTTT. Its protein is CASMYRGRNSPLHF.

The CDR3 protein is CASSAPGQGVGQPQHF. The CDR3 region has the DNA TGTGCCAGCAGTGCACCGGGACAGGGGGTTGGACAGCCCCAGCATTTT. This rearrangement joins TRBV2 to TRBJ1-5, with TRBD1 matching 11 bases. Trimming took 4 bases from V and 7 from J; bases not matched to a gene: 9. CDR3 length: 16 residues. Germline lookup yields CDR1 SNHLY and CDR2 FYNNEI.